Listed below are T cell receptor beta chains from one sample, sequenced in a study of T cell changes during pregnancy in multiple sclerosis. Assay used: immunoSEQ multiplex PCR; TCRdb lists only in-frame clones, some missing. The sample holds 70,000 to 90,000 clones, 80% to 95% seen once. The starting material was peripheral blood, obtained in the second trimester of pregnancy. The origin of the receptors is a female donor in good health, enrolled as a control in a pregnancy study. The CDR3 runs from the conserved cysteine through the conserved F or W. A D gene is named only where the DNA matches it firmly. A clone size is listed for some rows: how often the clone was seen (once, few, many), or a class if it is expanded.

V gene	D gene	J gene	clone size	CDR3 protein	CDR3 DNA
TRBV18	TRBD1	TRBJ2-7	.	CASSPIGTASYEQYF	TGTGCCAGCTCACCCATCGGGACAGCCTCCTACGAGCAGTACTTC
TRBV18	TRBD1	TRBJ1-1	.	CASSTGGWTEAFF	TGTGCCAGCTCGACAGGGGGCTGGACTGAAGCTTTCTTT
TRBV27	TRBD1	TRBJ2-5	.	CASSQQGWETQYF	TGTGCCAGCAGTCAACAGGGGTGGGAGACCCAGTACTTC
TRBV11-2	.	TRBJ1-1	once	CASSPRSYTEAFF	TGTGCCAGCAGCCCGAGGAGCTACACTGAAGCTTTCTTT
TRBV19	.	TRBJ1-2	.	CASSKPGTSGGYGYTF	TGTGCCAGTAGTAAACCTGGGACTTCCGGGGGCTATGGCTACACCTTC
TRBV7-2	TRBD1	TRBJ1-1	.	CASSPPRTGKNTEAFF	TGTGCCAGCAGCCCACCCAGGACAGGGAAGAACACTGAAGCTTTCTTT
TRBV19	.	TRBJ2-7	.	CASSIDRYEQYF	TGTGCCAGTAGTATAGACCGGTACGAGCAGTACTTC
TRBV11-2	.	TRBJ1-1	few	CASSSDRNTEAFF	TGTGCCAGCAGCTCGGACAGGAACACTGAAGCTTTCTTT
TRBV4-3	TRBD2	TRBJ2-2	.	CASSQDGGVRELFF	TGCGCCAGCAGCCAAGATGGGGGGGTCCGGGAGCTGTTTTTT
TRBV4-1	.	TRBJ1-1	.	CAVGADGTEAFF	TGCGCCGTGGGGGCGGATGGCACTGAAGCTTTCTTT
TRBV4-2	TRBD1	TRBJ1-6	.	CASSQDLSGGQGSSPLHF	TGTGCCAGCAGCCAAGATCTAAGTGGGGGACAGGGGTCTTCACCCCTCCACTTT
TRBV11-3	.	TRBJ2-7	.	CASSLARSEQYF	TGTGCCAGCAGCTTAGCCAGGTCCGAGCAGTACTTC
TRBV7-2	TRBD1	TRBJ1-2	.	CASSPRQGSDYGYTF	TGTGCCAGCAGTCCTCGACAGGGATCGGACTATGGCTACACCTTC
TRBV19	TRBD1	TRBJ2-2	.	CASSIDLRPGQPGTGELFF	TGTGCCAGTAGTATAGATCTCAGACCGGGACAGCCGGGGACCGGGGAGCTGTTTTTT
TRBV30	.	TRBJ2-7	.	CAWSSDSHSYEQYF	TGTGCCTGGAGTAGCGATTCCCATTCCTACGAGCAGTACTTC
TRBV12-5	.	TRBJ2-1	.	CASGLHPGVTSYNEQFF	TGTGCTAGTGGTTTGCATCCAGGGGTGACCTCCTACAATGAGCAGTTCTTC
TRBV7-2	.	TRBJ1-3	.	CASRQRGSGNTIYF	TGTGCCAGTCGACAACGGGGGAGTGGAAACACCATATATTTT
TRBV11-2	TRBD2	TRBJ2-3	.	CASSLDTGLATDTRYF	TGTGCCAGCAGCTTAGATACGGGACTAGCGACAGATACGCGGTATTTT
TRBV5-6	.	TRBJ1-6	many	CASSPWAKLSYNSPLHF	TGTGCCAGCAGCCCCTGGGCCAAACTCTCCTATAATTCACCCCTCCACTTT